This paragraph reports one TCR beta chain. Its antigen is unidentified. The entry originates in a study of T cells in Graves' hyperthyroidism and ophthalmopathy. Background on the study: Once the initial diagnosis was made, peripheral blood was obtained before any treatment. Findings and limits, study-wide: The majority of expanded thyroid clonotypes above 0.001 also appeared in blood. Ophthalmopathy prediction by the model preceded onset by a median roughly 6 months.

CDR3 size: 16 residues. The germline V gene encodes CDR1 MNHNS and CDR2 SASEGT. V was pared by 7 bases and J by 2 bases, with 7 bases of the junction left unmatched. Regions amplified from RNA transcripts were the TCR beta CDR3 regions. First-round RT-PCR targeting the TCR CDR3 was performed with the HTBI primer set. TCRdb fed the multiplex PCR reads into MiXCR, producing one record per CDR3 protein. The table lists almost 600,000 distinct CDR3 sequences, about 15% of them singletons. The clonotype comes from a woman aged 30 to 39 with Graves' hyperthyroidism that later progressed to Graves' ophthalmopathy. Sequenced sample: blood. The chain combines TRBV6-1 with TRBJ2-1; TRBD2 matches 11 bases. The CDR3 DNA sequence: TGTGCCAGCATAATTATAGCGGGAGGGGCCTACAATGAGCAGTTCTTC. The encoded protein is CASIIIAGGAYNEQFF.